In its sample, the clone carrying this TCR beta chain was seen a few times. Antigen unknown. This sample stems from a study of T cell repertoires in cytomegalovirus infection. The wider study: CMV epitopes that were recently identified and HLA-C-restricted were used alongside well-studied HLA-B-restricted ones.

V gave up 4 bases and J gave up 4 bases, with 11 bases separating them. The CDR3 length is 13 residues. Germline CDR1 reads MDHEN; CDR2 reads SYDVKM. TCRdb reprocessed the reads via MiXCR and lists one record per CDR3 protein. The data show about 920,000 distinct CDR3 sequences, with about a third seen just once and roughly an eighth held by the top ten. The chain recombines TRBV28 with TRBJ2-7; a weak D match, TRBD1 (6 bases). Sequencing used cultured CD8+ T cells from PBMCs, obtained from culture after CMV antigen stimulation. The clonotype was recovered from a human donor in good health (CMV status not recorded). Some clones in this sample may be carry-over from other donors' samples. CDR3 nucleotide sequence: TGTGCCAGCAGTTCCGCAGGGGTATACGAGCAGTACGTC. Translation: CASSSAGVYEQYV.